This T cell receptor (beta chain) was sequenced in a study of regulatory T cells in long-lasting Graves disease. Libraries of TCR beta came from iRepertoire HTBI primers plus Arm-PCR of CDR3 regions. MiXCR was run by TCRdb on the multiplex PCR reads, yielding one entry per CDR3 protein. The data hold around 480,000 distinct CDR3 sequences, with about 16% observed a single time. Germline V gene data show CDR1 as MNHEY and CDR2 as SMNVEV (reference sequence). J lost 0 bases, V lost 2 bases, and 4 bases had no gene match. This CDR3 spans 16 amino acids. This clonotype was seen ten or more times. Its antigen remains unidentified. Noted time point: newly diagnosed GD, antithyroid drugs for less than 3 months. PBMC RNA served as the TCR library source. Whole-study findings and limits: Under persistent disease, TRBV28, TRBJ1-2 and TRBJ2-5 were used preferentially. Relative to new patients (around 1,000), persistent patients exhibited greater sharing of public clonotypes (more than 2,500).

This sample was also put to use in a study of T cells in Graves' hyperthyroidism and ophthalmopathy. Per that study: Each patient was aged 18 to 65 and had newly diagnosed hyperthyroidism of under 2 months' duration. Reasons for excluding patients were uncontrolled infection, other autoimmune disease, pregnancy or lactation.

This sequence was found in a woman aged 40-65 years with Graves disease. This specimen consisted of peripheral blood mononuclear cells (PBMCs), obtained at new diagnosis, from a patient treated with antithyroid drugs. The chain joins TRBV27 to TRBJ1-1, with 9 bases lining up with TRBD1. CDR3 nucleotide sequence: TGTGCCAGCAGTTTAGGACAGGGGTGGATGAACACTGAAGCTTTCTTT. It is translated as CASSLGQGWMNTEAFF.